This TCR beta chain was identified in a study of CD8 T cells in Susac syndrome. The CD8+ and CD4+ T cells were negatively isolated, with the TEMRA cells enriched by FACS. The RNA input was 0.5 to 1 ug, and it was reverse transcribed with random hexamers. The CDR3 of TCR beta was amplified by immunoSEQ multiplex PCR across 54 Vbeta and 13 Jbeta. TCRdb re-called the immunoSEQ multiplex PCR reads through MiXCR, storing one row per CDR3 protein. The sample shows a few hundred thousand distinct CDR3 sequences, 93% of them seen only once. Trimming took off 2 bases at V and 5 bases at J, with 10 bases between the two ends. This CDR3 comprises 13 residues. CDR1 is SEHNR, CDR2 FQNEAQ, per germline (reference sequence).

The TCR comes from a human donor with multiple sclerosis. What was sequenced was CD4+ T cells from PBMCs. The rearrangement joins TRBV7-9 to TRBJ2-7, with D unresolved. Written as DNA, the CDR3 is TGTGCCAGCAGCTTACAGGCGCTTAACGAGCAGTACTTC. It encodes CASSLQALNEQYF.